Presented here are 19 T cell receptor beta chains from one specimen sequenced in a study of Graves' ophthalmopathy and Graves' hyperthyroidism. Beta-chain TCR CDR3 regions were amplified from RNA transcripts. HTBI primers were used in a first-round RT-PCR, which preceded a second-round multiplex PCR. MiXCR was run by TCRdb on the multiplex PCR reads, yielding one entry per CDR3 protein. The data contain 150,000 or so distinct CDR3 sequences, 30% to 45% of them singletons. The sample consisted of peripheral blood. The source of these receptors is a woman in her 40s with Graves' ophthalmopathy.

This clonotype was observed at least ten times. The chain uses TRBV4-1 and TRBJ2-3; a possible D gene is TRBD1 (6 bases). The CDR3 contains 17 residues. In germline, CDR1 is MGHRA, CDR2 YSYEKL. The germline V and J ends were trimmed by 0 bases and 8 bases, with 21 bases remaining between them. The CDR3 DNA reads TGCGCCAGCAGCCAAGAGAGAGGGCCAAGGGGGATAGTTACGCAGTATTTT. Its translation: CASSQERGPRGIVTQYF.

There are many counts of this clonotype. The gene calls are TRBV28 and TRBJ2-2; no firm D call. This CDR3 is built from 13 residues. Germline V CDR1 and CDR2: MDHEN, SYDVKM. Between the trimmed V and J ends, which lost 6 bases and 6 bases, there was a span of 11 bases. CDR3 in amino acids: CASSPPIPGELFF. The CDR3 nucleotides are TGTGCCAGCAGCCCTCCGATCCCCGGGGAGCTGTTTTTT.

There are many counts of this clonotype. This sequence joins TRBV5-5 and TRBJ1-2; D gene uncertain. The CDR3 totals 14 residues. V lost 4 bases and J lost 7, with 17 bases in between. Germline-derived CDR1 and CDR2 are SGHKS and YYEKEE (reference sequence). CDR3 residues: CASSPRPGWFGYTF. The CDR3 DNA follows: TGTGCCAGCAGCCCGAGGCCGGGATGGTTTGGCTACACCTTC.

V and J are TRBV7-2 and TRBJ1-6; tentative D call: TRBD1 (5 bases). Germline lookup yields CDR1 SGHTA and CDR2 FQGNSA. V lost 5 bases and J 9 bases, leaving 17 bases between the germline ends. The length of the CDR3 is 15 residues. This CDR3 reads CASSPTSGGSSPLHF. The DNA for the CDR3 is TGTGCCAGCAGCCCGACGTCGGGGGGAAGTTCACCCCTCCACTTT. The whole variable domain, filled in from reference TRBV7-2 and TRBJ1-6, reads GAGVSQSPSNKVTEKGKDVELRCDPISGHTALYWYRQSLGQGLEFLIYFQGNSAPDKSGLPSDRFSAERTGGSVSTLTIQRTQQEDSAVYLCASSPTSGGSSPLHFGNGTRLTVT.

This clonotype was observed many times. The gene calls are TRBV24-1 and TRBJ1-5; D may be TRBD1 (5 bases). This CDR3 spans 12 amino acids. Per the germline V gene, CDR1 is KGHDR and CDR2 is SFDVKD. Trimming removed 4 bases at V and 6 bases at J, with 6 bases between. In DNA form, the CDR3 reads TGTGCCACCAGTGAGGGGGGTCAGCCCCAGCATTTT. Amino acid sequence: CATSEGGQPQHF.

This clonotype showed up many times. J is TRBJ2-7 and V is TRBV29-1; D is ambiguous. Trimming cost V 4 bases and J 2 bases, with 12 bases left between them. The CDR3 covers 13 residues. Germline values: CDR1 SQVTM, CDR2 ANQGSEA. In nucleotides, the CDR3 is TGCAGCGTTGGGTGGGCTCGCACCTACGAGCAGTACTTC. Amino acids: CSVGWARTYEQYF.

This clonotype was observed many times. The V gene is TRBV7-3, the J gene TRBJ2-7; the D gene could be TRBD1 or TRBD2 (5 bases each). The V gene lost 5 bases and the J gene lost 0 bases, with 11 bases spanning the gap. This CDR3 comprises 14 residues. The germline gives CDR1 SGHTA, CDR2 FQGTGA. The CDR3 nucleotides read TGTGCCAGCAGCCCCGGGGCGAGCTCCTACGAGCAGTACTTC. Protein sequence: CASSPGASSYEQYF.

This clonotype was counted between two and nine times. V gene TRBV6-5 combines with J gene TRBJ1-1; D unclear. The length of the CDR3 is 16 residues. Trimming took off 2 bases at V and 0 bases at J, with 13 bases between the two ends. Germline V lookup: CDR1 MNHEY, CDR2 SVGAGI. The CDR3 loop reads CASSYVSKQMNTEAFF. The CDR3 nucleotides are TGTGCCAGCAGTTACGTGTCGAAACAGATGAACACTGAAGCTTTCTTT.

This clonotype was seen at least ten times. The chain has TRBV18 and TRBJ2-5; 9 bases agree with TRBD2. The CDR3 consists of 16 residues. CDR1 KGHSH and CDR2 LQKENI come from the germline V gene. V gave up 2 bases and J gave up 0 bases; unmatched junction bases: 4. CDR3 DNA: TGTGCCAGCTCACCAACGACTAGCGGCAACCAAGAGACCCAGTACTTC. Protein sequence: CASSPTTSGNQETQYF.

The CDR3 sequence is CASRGIGTGELFF. The CDR3 DNA reads TGTGCCAGCAGGGGGATCGGAACCGGGGAGCTGTTTTTT. The chain employs TRBV2 and TRBJ2-2; D remains ambiguous. The germline V and J ends were trimmed by 6 bases and 5 bases, with 10 bases remaining between them. Germline CDR1 SNHLY, CDR2 FYNNEI. CDR3 length: 13 residues.

This clonotype was found many times. V gene TRBV28 combines with J gene TRBJ1-2; TRBD1 matches 7 bases. The CDR3 is 16 amino acids. J gave up 4 bases and V 6 bases, and 14 bases lay outside the gene matches. Per the germline V gene, CDR1 is MDHEN and CDR2 is SYDVKM. CDR3 region: CASSHGIEGATYGYTF. The CDR3 DNA follows: TGTGCCAGCAGCCACGGGATAGAGGGGGCAACCTATGGCTACACCTTC.

At least ten counts were recorded for this clonotype. The J gene is TRBJ1-1, the V gene TRBV9; 9 bases agree with TRBD1. Germline V gives CDR1 SGDLS, CDR2 YYNGEE. Trimming cost V 2 bases and J 3 bases; bases outside gene matches: 5. The CDR3 has 15 residues. The CDR3, as DNA: TGTGCCAGCAGCGTGCAACGACAGGGGGACACTGAAGCTTTCTTT. Translation gives CASSVQRQGDTEAFF.

In this sample, this clonotype turned up many times. The J gene is TRBJ1-2, the V gene TRBV15, with TRBD1 as a possible D gene (5 bases). V lost 0 bases to trimming and J lost 7 bases, with 15 bases between them. The CDR3 is 15 residues long. CDR1 is LNHNV, CDR2 YYDKDF, per germline (reference sequence). This chain's CDR3 is CATSRDREGLGGYTF. The CDR3 DNA follows: TGTGCCACCAGCAGAGATCGGGAGGGGCTTGGTGGCTACACCTTC. The whole variable domain, filled in from reference TRBV15 and TRBJ1-2, reads DAMVIQNPRYQVTQFGKPVTLSCSQTLNHNVMYWYQQKSSQAPKLLFHYYDKDFNNEADTPDNFQSRRPNTSFCFLDIRSPGLGDTAMYLCATSRDREGLGGYTFGSGTRLTVV.

In this sample, this clonotype turned up many times. The CDR3 loop reads CAISESGGAVNTEAFF. The DNA of the CDR3 is TGTGCCATCAGTGAGTCCGGGGGCGCGGTCAACACTGAAGCTTTCTTT. The chain recombines TRBV10-3 with TRBJ1-1; weak D call: TRBD1 (6 bases). Germline lookup yields CDR1 ENHRY and CDR2 SYGVKD. Trimming cost V 0 bases and J 2 bases, with 13 bases left between them. The CDR3 is 16 amino acids.

This clonotype was detected many times. The CDR3 spells CASSTDGLREQYF. CDR3 nucleotides: TGCGCCAGCAGCACGGACGGGTTGCGCGAGCAGTACTTC. The V gene is TRBV5-1, the J gene TRBJ2-7; D not certain. The CDR3 consists of 13 residues. Per germline, CDR1 SGHRS and CDR2 YFSETQ. Trimming took off 4 bases at V and 6 bases at J, with 14 bases between the two ends.

The sample holds many counts of this clonotype. This chain links TRBV20-1 with TRBJ1-2; 7 nucleotides agree with TRBD1. Unmatched junction bases numbered 7, after V lost 4 bases and J lost 5 bases. This CDR3 is 13 amino acids long. Germline CDR1 reads DFQATT; CDR2 reads SNEGSKA (reference sequence). The CDR3 loop is CSATQGRGYGYTF. The CDR3 DNA follows: TGCAGTGCTACACAGGGGCGGGGATATGGCTACACCTTC.

This clonotype was observed at least ten times. This chain joins TRBV27 and TRBJ2-7, with 8 nucleotides matching TRBD1. V dropped 8 bases and J dropped 2; count of bases not matched to a gene: 8. This CDR3 region has 14 residues. CDR1 MNHEY and CDR2 SMNVEV come from the germline V gene (reference sequence). The CDR3 sequence: CASGKATGAYEQYF. CDR3 sequence (DNA): TGTGCCAGCGGAAAAGCGACAGGGGCCTACGAGCAGTACTTC.

This clonotype appeared many times. The chain couples TRBV27 to TRBJ1-2; 9 positions agree with TRBD1. Trimming removed 6 bases from V and 5 bases from J; junction bases left unmatched: 4. Looked up from germline, CDR1 is MNHEY and CDR2 is SMNVEV (reference sequence). The CDR3 spans 13 residues. CDR3 residues: CASRGTGSYGYTF. Written as DNA, the CDR3 is TGTGCCAGCAGAGGGACAGGGAGTTATGGCTACACCTTC.

This clonotype was seen ten or more times. The chain employs TRBV10-3 and TRBJ1-2, with 10 bases lining up with TRBD1. CDR3 size: 15 residues. Germline CDR1 ENHRY, CDR2 SYGVKD. The trim removed 3 bases at V and 6 bases at J, leaving 7 bases unmatched. CDR3 sequence (DNA): TGTGCCATCAGTGACCCGGGACAGGGGAGGGATGGCTACACCTTC. As protein: CAISDPGQGRDGYTF.